The text below deals with one T cell receptor beta chain. In its sample, this clonotype was seen many times. The clone's antigen remains unknown. Base quality data are lacking; no much larger clone is found one base away. This sample is drawn from a study of T-cell memory formation after mild COVID-19 listed by TCRdb under 2021. Study-wide context: Most TCR sequence clusters were specific to one of the two donors. T-cell clones expanding and contracting after mild COVID-19 in a couple of donors were tracked by longitudinal TCRalpha and TCRbeta repertoire sequencing. Two young, previously healthy adult volunteers, one female and one male, were included in the cohort. General conclusions and limits of the study: Balanced CD4/CD8 phenotypes were observed for clones contracting from day 15 to 85, whereas a bias towards CD4+ was observed for a second wave of clones expanding from day 15 to 37. Only a couple of mild cases were covered in the study, and larger cohorts including severe cases with pre-infection samples were considered necessary. SARS-CoV-2 specificity was not confirmed for the second-wave clones peaking on day 37. Contracting CD4+ clones appeared mostly in the CM and EM memory subsets, whereas CD8+ clones were enriched in EMRA. Some responding clones were detected in pre-infection memory, suggesting pre-existing cross-reactive memory T cells joined the SARS-CoV-2 response.

PBMCs were isolated by Ficoll-Paque density gradient centrifugation. CDR1 and CDR2, looked up from the germline V gene, are SGDLS and YYNGEE. The CDR3 contains 13 residues, cysteine and phenylalanine counted. Of all the DNA, just the CDR3 is kept, 39 bases in frame from base 1. V and J lose 4 bases and 4 bases, and a span of 10 bases separates them. Sequencing relied on an Illumina NovaSeq 6000. Using 5'RACE with constant-segment primers, TCRalpha and TCRbeta cDNA libraries were constructed, with sample barcodes and unique molecular identifiers added in the process. Trizol reagent was used to extract RNA from every sample. The libraries were amplified in two PCR steps, and the second step added a second sample barcode and Illumina TruSeq adapters. Sequencing of the libraries was done on an Illumina NovaSeq, producing 2 x 150 bp paired-end reads. In the paper's pipeline: Demultiplexing of reads and collapsing into UMI-guided consensus sequences were performed with migec v1.2.7. With mixcr v2.1.11, UMI consensuses were aligned to TRA and TRB V and J templates and assembled into clonotypes. A clonotype was counted as expanded or contracted only when both edgeR and NoisET called the clonotype significant, with the noise models trained on biological replicates. For edgeR calls, a false discovery rate-adjusted p below 0.01 and a log2 fold-change threshold of 1 were applied. As an exploratory analysis of dynamics, PCA with hierarchical clustering was applied to max-normalized trajectories of the 1000 most abundant clonotypes. Each responding clone was given a CD4 or CD8 phenotype based on the CD4+ and CD8+ repertoires, which had been sequenced separately. Using fastp trimming at Q25 and MiXCR clonotype assembly, TCRdb reanalyzed the public sequencing data and kept in-frame beta chains. For every CDR3 protein sequence, its rows merge into one entry that carries the most common genes and DNA. These V and J calls originate from TCRdb's pipeline instead of the authors' own analysis. Present in this sample are over 250,000 distinct CDR3 sequences, roughly 15% of which were seen just once. The ten largest clonotypes hold roughly 23% of the sample.

This clonotype originated in a man younger than 30 who had mild COVID-19 (a few samples of this study predate the infection). The sample titles of this study are shuffled in the database, so cell type and time point are left out; the donor was told from shared clones. Sequences were obtained from PBMCs or a T cell subset sorted from them (not recorded which). The rearrangement joined TRBV9 to TRBJ2-3, with TRBD1 tentatively as D gene (5 bases match). The base sequence is TGTGCCAGCAGCTTGGAAGGGGCAGATACGCAGTATTTT. The encoded protein is CASSLEGADTQYF. The variable domain in full, with residues beyond the CDR3 obtained from the reference TRBV9 and TRBJ2-3 genes, is DSGVTQTPKHLITATGQRVTLRCSPRSGDLSVYWYQQSLDQGLQFLIQYYNGEERAKGNILERFSAQQFPDLHSELNLSSLELGDSALYFCASSLEGADTQYFGPGTRLTVL.